A single sample is the source of the 9 T cell receptor beta chains below, sequenced in a study of cytomegalovirus exposure and HLA in healthy donors. The PCR was carried out with 60 Vbeta primers and 13 Jbeta primers. Generated by immunoSEQ multiplex PCR, the TCRdb table keeps only in-frame clones and is missing some. The sample holds approximately 150,000 clones, around 75% seen once. Sample: PBMCs. The receptors here all came from a man between 60 and 70 years old in good health and CMV-seronegative.

V and J are TRBV18 and TRBJ1-6; 7 positions match TRBD1. Germline V gene sequence: CDR1 KGHSH, CDR2 LQKENI. Trimming removed 3 bases from V and 10 bases from J; junction bases left unmatched: 9. This CDR3 has 15 amino acids. The CDR3 DNA reads TGTGCCAGCTCACCCTTACAGGGGAAGGGCTCACCCCTCCACTTT. Translation: CASSPLQGKGSPLHF.

This rearrangement joins TRBV9 to TRBJ1-1; D gene unclear. In germline, CDR1 is SGDLS, CDR2 YYNGEE. Trimming pared 0 bases from V and 8 bases from J, leaving 11 bases between. CDR3 length equals 13 residues. The CDR3 sequence is CASSVVTTREAFF. The CDR3 DNA is TGTGCCAGCAGCGTAGTAACGACAAGGGAAGCTTTCTTT. Together with reference TRBV9 and TRBJ1-1, the CDR3 gives the full variable domain: DSGVTQTPKHLITATGQRVTLRCSPRSGDLSVYWYQQSLDQGLQFLIQYYNGEERAKGNILERFSAQQFPDLHSELNLSSLELGDSALYFCASSVVTTREAFFGQGTRLTVV.

This chain joins TRBV7-3 and TRBJ1-1; D is perhaps TRBD1 (6 bases). The germline CDR1 and CDR2 sequences are SGHTA and FQGTGA. The CDR3 extends over 15 amino acids. V lost 5 bases and J lost 4, with 17 bases in between. The CDR3 coding sequence is TGTGCCAGCAGCCCAAAGAACAGGGAGGGCACTGAAGCTTTCTTT. Its protein is CASSPKNREGTEAFF.

The V and J genes are TRBV29-1 and TRBJ2-6; D is undetermined. V was clipped by 7 bases and J by 2 bases, with 6 bases between them. The CDR3 is 12 amino acids. Per the germline V gene, CDR1 is SQVTM and CDR2 is ANQGSEA. Here the CDR3 reads CSDLAGANVLTF. DNA of the CDR3: TGCAGCGATTTAGCTGGGGCCAACGTCCTGACTTTC.

The chain joins TRBV30 to TRBJ2-3, with 9 positions matching TRBD1. The CDR3 totals 15 residues. V lost 2 bases, J lost 1 base, and 4 bases stayed unmatched. Germline V gene data show CDR1 as GTSNPN and CDR2 as SVGIG (reference sequence). The CDR3 protein is CAWSPGQGGTDTQYF. The CDR3 coding sequence is TGTGCCTGGAGTCCGGGACAGGGAGGCACAGATACGCAGTATTTT. The full variable domain, with the rest looked up from reference TRBV30 and TRBJ2-3, is SQTIHQWPATLVQPVGSPLSLECTVEGTSNPNLYWYRQAAGRGLQLLFYSVGIGQISSEVPQNLSASRPQDRQFILSSKKLLLSDSGFYLCAWSPGQGGTDTQYFGPGTRLTVL.

This clone was seen a single time. The chain is built from TRBV9 and TRBJ2-1, with 10 nucleotides matching TRBD2. Germline V gene sequence: CDR1 SGDLS, CDR2 YYNGEE. The CDR3 loop spans 16 amino acids. J was trimmed by 7 bases and V by 0 bases; bases with no gene match: 7. The CDR3 region has the DNA TGTGCCAGCAGCGTAGGGTCTAGCGGGAGTCTTAATGAGCAGTTCTTC. This translates into CASSVGSSGSLNEQFF.

This clone was recorded a few times. The V call is TRBV28, the J call TRBJ2-1; TRBD2 matches at 14 bases. Germline CDR1 reads MDHEN; CDR2 reads SYDVKM. The V and J ends lost 4 bases and 4 bases, in that order; junction bases with no gene match: 15. This CDR3 has 20 residues. The CDR3 sequence: CASSYPGTSGSPNNYNEQFF. CDR3 DNA sequence: TGTGCCAGCAGTTATCCTGGGACTAGCGGGAGTCCCAATAATTACAATGAGCAGTTCTTC.

This rearrangement joins TRBV9 to TRBJ1-6; no definite D call. This CDR3 has 15 amino acids. Germline V gives CDR1 SGDLS, CDR2 YYNGEE. V shed 0 bases and J shed 10 bases, with 14 bases lying between them. This chain's CDR3 is CASSVEVSGGSPLHF. CDR3 DNA: TGTGCCAGCAGCGTAGAGGTGTCGGGAGGCTCACCCCTCCACTTT.

The rearrangement uses TRBV5-6 and TRBJ1-5, with TRBD1 matching over 7 bases. The CDR3 length is 16 residues. Germline V lookup: CDR1 SGHDT, CDR2 YYEEEE. V shed 1 base and J 1 base; nucleotides not matched to a gene: 5. Here the CDR3 DNA reads TGTGCCAGCAGCTTGACAGGGGTCGAGAGCAATCAGCCCCAGCATTTT. It codes for CASSLTGVESNQPQHF. The complete variable domain, with remaining parts taken from reference TRBV5-6 and TRBJ1-5, reads DAGVTQSPTHLIKTRGQQVTLRCSPKSGHDTVSWYQQALGQGPQFIFQYYEEEERQRGNFPDRFSGHQFPNYSSELNVNALLLGDSALYLCASSLTGVESNQPQHFGDGTRLSIL.